This T cell receptor beta chain stems from a study of OX40 agonist ivuxolimab in advanced cancers. Study-wide background: An agonistic human IgG2 monoclonal antibody against OX40 (CD134) was given.

The protocol was immunoSEQ multiplex PCR, while the TCRdb copy is restricted to in-frame clones and leaves out a portion. The table shows 82,000 or so clones, with about 94% occurring only once. The specimen was CD4+ or CD8+ T cells sorted from blood, collected in a trial of the OX40 agonist ivuxolimab. The TCR comes from an adult with an advanced solid tumor such as melanoma, head and neck, liver or kidney cancer.

The CDR3 loop is CASSPNYWGNQPQHF. DNA of the CDR3: TGTGCCAGCAGCCCAAATTATTGGGGCAATCAGCCCCAGCATTTT. This chain links TRBV6-1 with TRBJ1-5, with unresolved D. The CDR3 loop spans 15 amino acids. Germline lookup yields CDR1 MNHNS and CDR2 SASEGT. V lost 6 bases, J lost 2 bases, and 14 bases lay in between.